This entry features one TCR beta chain sequence. Its antigen is unknown. These data originate in a study of cytomegalovirus exposure and HLA in healthy donors. Study as a whole: The roughly 120 validation repertoires, a later analysis reported, used the same platform as the roughly 660 repertoires from the first cohort.

Germline loops: CDR1 SGHRS, CDR2 YFSETQ. CDR3 length equals 17 residues. Losses at the gene ends were 1 base for V and 3 bases for J; bases not matched to a gene: 9. Findings and caveats of the study: First-cohort TCR clusters were later found to tend to co-occur in the roughly 120 validation repertoires. Usually a TCR sequence was rare, but some public TCRs were found in many donors.

The donors were part of the validation cohort of around 110 subjects. That cohort was separate from the first cohort, which comprised about 670 subjects. The table came from immunoSEQ multiplex PCR; TCRdb's copy has only in-frame clones and leaves some out. The sample lists more than 150,000 clones; 85% to 90% were seen once. Sequencing used PBMCs. V is TRBV5-1 and J is TRBJ2-5; 10 nucleotides align to TRBD2. The source is a man aged 18 to 29 in good health and CMV-seronegative. CDR3 coding DNA: TGCGCCAGCAGCTTGTGGACCCTAGCGGGAGTTGAAGAGACCCAGTACTTC. Amino acids: CASSLWTLAGVEETQYF.